The present T cell receptor beta chain was sequenced within a study of cytomegalovirus exposure and HLA in healthy donors. Whole-study findings and limits: In an earlier analysis, productive rearrangement rates for most beta V segments clustered near 90% or 30%. Later work associated more than 15,000 TCR beta sequences with HLA alleles at 0.05 false discovery rate. Sequencing had likely introduced a cluster of highly shared sequence variants as an artifact.

The PCR employed 60 Vbeta primers together with 13 Jbeta primers. Assay used: immunoSEQ multiplex PCR; TCRdb lists only in-frame clones, some missing. The data hold about 160,000 clones, with roughly 79% observed a single time. A note on this clone: Its matching antigen is unknown.

Sequenced material: PBMCs. The receptor comes from a male donor in good health and CMV-seropositive.

CDR3 sequence reads: CASSRPHGSTDTQYF. Here the CDR3 DNA reads TGTGCCAGCAGCCGCCCCCACGGTAGCACAGATACGCAGTATTTT. This chain connects TRBV13 to TRBJ2-3; D ambiguous. Per germline, CDR1 PRHDT and CDR2 FYEKMQ (reference sequence). Trimming took off 5 bases at V and 0 bases at J, with 12 bases between the two ends. The CDR3 runs 15 residues.